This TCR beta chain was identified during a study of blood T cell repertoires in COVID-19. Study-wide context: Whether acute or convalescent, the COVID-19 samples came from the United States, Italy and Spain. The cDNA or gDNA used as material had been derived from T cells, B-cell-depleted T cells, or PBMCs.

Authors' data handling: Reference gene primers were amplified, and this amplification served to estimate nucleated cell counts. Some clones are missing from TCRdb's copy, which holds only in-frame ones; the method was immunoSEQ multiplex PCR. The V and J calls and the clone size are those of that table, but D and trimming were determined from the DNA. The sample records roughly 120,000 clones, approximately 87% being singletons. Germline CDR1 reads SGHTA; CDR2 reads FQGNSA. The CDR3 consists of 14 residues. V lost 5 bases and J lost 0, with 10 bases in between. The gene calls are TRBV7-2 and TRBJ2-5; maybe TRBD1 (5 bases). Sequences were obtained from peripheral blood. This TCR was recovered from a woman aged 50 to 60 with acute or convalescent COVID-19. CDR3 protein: CASSRQRYQETQYF. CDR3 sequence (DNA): TGTGCCAGCAGCAGACAGAGGTACCAAGAGACCCAGTACTTC.